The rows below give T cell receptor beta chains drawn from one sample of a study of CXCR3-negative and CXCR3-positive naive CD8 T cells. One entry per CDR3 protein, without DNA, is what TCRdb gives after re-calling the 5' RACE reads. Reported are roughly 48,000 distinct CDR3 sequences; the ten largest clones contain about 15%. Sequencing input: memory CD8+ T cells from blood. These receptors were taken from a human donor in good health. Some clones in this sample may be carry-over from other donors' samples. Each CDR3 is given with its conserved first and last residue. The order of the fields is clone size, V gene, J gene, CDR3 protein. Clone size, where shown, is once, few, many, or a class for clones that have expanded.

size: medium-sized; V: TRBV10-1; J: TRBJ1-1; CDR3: CASKDGGTEAFF
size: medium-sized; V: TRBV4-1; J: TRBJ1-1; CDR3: CASSQVEQGAGAFF
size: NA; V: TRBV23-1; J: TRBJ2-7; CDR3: CASSQSRPYEQYF
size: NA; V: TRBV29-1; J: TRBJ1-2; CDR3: CSVARDYGYTF
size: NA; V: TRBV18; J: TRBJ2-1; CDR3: CASSPGGGYNEQFF
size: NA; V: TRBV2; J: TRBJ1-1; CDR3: CASSEALGLNTEAFF
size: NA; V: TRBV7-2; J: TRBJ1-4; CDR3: CASSLYIPTPATNEKLFF
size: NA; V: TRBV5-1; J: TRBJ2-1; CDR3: CASSPQGRPNEQFF
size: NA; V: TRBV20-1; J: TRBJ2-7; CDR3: CSARDTDLIKQYF
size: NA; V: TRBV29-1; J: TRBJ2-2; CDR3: CSVEAGAETAGELFF
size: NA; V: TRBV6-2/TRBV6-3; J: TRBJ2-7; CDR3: CASSRVGEIHCYEQYF
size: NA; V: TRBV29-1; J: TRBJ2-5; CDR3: CSVEEGTSGSHQETQYF
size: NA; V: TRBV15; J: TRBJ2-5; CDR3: CATSRAAVQETQYF
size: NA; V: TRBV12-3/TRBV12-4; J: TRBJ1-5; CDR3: CASSLPDRAPGQPQHF
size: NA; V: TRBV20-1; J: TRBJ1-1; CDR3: CMLGEVTEAFF
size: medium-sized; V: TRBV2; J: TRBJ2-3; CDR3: CASSDGQGTDTQYF
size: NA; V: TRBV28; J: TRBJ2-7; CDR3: CASSRTGSDEQYF
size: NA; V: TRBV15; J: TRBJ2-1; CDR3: CATSSHPSRVPDYNEQFF
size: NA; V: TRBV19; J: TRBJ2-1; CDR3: CATATSSYNEQFF
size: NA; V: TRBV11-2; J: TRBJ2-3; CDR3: CASSLSTDTQYF
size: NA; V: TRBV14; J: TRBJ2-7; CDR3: CASSQETGAIWPYEQYF
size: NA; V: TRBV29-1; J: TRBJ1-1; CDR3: CSVNRGIPITEAFF
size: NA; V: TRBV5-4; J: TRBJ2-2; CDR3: CASSWAAPGAGELFF
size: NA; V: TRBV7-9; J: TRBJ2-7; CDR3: CASSLVGQGAYEQYF
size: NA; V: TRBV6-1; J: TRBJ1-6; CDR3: CAIAPGGGSPLHF
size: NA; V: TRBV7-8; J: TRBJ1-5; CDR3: CASSLAGTGTIHQPQHF
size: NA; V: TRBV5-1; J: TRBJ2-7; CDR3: CASSLAVAGAYEQYF
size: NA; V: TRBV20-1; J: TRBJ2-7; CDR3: CSARDWAGTNSYEQYF
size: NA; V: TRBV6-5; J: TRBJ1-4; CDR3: CASSIELRSNEKLFF
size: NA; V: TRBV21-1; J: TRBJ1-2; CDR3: CASSKVSHRKDYGYTF
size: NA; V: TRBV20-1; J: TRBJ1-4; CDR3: CSARDHKGSTNEKLFF
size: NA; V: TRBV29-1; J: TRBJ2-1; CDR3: CSVMGQGAYNEQFF
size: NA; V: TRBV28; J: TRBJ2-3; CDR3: CASSRRDSLTDTQYF
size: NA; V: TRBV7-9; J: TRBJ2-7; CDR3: CASSPTGYAEQYF
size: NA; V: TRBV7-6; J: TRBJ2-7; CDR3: CASSFRDTAYEQYF
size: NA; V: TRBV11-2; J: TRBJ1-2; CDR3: CASSLGPNCGYTF
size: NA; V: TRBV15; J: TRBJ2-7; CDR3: CATSFTDGLAGALTYEQYF
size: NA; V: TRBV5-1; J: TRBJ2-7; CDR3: CASNPATGEIVEQYF
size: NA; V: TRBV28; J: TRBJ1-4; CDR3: CASSLVRGSEKLFF
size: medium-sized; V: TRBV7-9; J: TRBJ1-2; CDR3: CASSHRTELVLPF
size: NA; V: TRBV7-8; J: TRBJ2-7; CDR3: CASSLGGGLYQGEQYF
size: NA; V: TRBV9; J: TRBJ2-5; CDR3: CASSDRDSQETQYF
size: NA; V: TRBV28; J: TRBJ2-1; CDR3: CASSLRLDEQFF
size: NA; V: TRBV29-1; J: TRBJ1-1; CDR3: CSVEETDLNTEAFF
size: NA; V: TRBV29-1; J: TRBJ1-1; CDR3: CSVGTGGDAEAFF
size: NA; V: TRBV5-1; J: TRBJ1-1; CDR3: CASSLEGGLTEAFF
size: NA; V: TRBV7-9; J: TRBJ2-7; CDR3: CASSSDTSRYEQYF
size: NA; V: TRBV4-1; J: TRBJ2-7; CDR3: CASSPNSNVYEQYF
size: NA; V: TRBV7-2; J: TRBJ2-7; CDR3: CASSFRQAYEQYF
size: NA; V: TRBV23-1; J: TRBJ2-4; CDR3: CASSQTPTVIAKNIQYF
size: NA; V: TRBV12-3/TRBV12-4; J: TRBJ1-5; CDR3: CASSSSSWNQPQHF
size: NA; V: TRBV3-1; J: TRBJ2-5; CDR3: CASTRLAGNQETQYF
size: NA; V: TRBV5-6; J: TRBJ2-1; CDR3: CASSLDIRTFYNEQFF
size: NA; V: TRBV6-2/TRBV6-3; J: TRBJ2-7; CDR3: CASRPFEDRANTYEQYF
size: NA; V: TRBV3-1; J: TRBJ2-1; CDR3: CASSQDSGIIHNEQFF
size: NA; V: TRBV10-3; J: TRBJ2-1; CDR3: CAISETATGGHNEQFF
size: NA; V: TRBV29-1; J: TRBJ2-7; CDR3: CSGLQGADEQYF
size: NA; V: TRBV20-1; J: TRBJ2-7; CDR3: CSARPGQVYEQYF
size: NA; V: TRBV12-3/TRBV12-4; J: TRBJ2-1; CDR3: CASSLLARHEQFF